The source of this T cell receptor beta chain is a study of CD8 T cells in ankylosing spondylitis. The authors made TCR beta libraries by quantitative 5'-RACE with molecular barcodes. A single record per CDR3 protein comes from TCRdb applying MiXCR to the 5' RACE reads. Among approximately 500,000 distinct CDR3 sequences listed, 10% to 15% were seen once. Whole-study findings and limits: Clones tied to disease were said to be significantly enriched in matched ankylosing spondylitis synovial fluid. Disease-linked clones had a CD8+ phenotype and relatively low frequency in peripheral blood. Several highly homologous variants made up a TCR beta motif, and this motif appeared characteristic of ankylosing spondylitis blood.

The CDR3 is 14 residues long. CDR1 and CDR2 (germline): SGHRS, YFSETQ. V was clipped by 4 bases and J by 4 bases; unmatched bases: 4. Ten or more counts support this clonotype. The antigen remains undetermined. The sequence derives from a male donor with ankylosing spondylitis. Sequenced: blood, either unsorted or a sorted T cell fraction (not recorded which). This chain joins TRBV5-1 and TRBJ2-2; 7 nucleotides agree with TRBD1. CDR3 region: CASSIGTATGELFF. The CDR3 bases are TGCGCCAGCAGCATCGGGACAGCCACCGGGGAGCTGTTTTTT.